What follows are 5 T cell receptor beta chains derived from one specimen sequenced in a study of T cell responses to AZD1222 COVID-19 vaccine. Generated by immunoSEQ multiplex PCR, the TCRdb table keeps only in-frame clones and is missing some. In the table there are more than 20,000 clones, around 86% of which are singletons. The sequencing here drew on peripheral blood, taken 28 days after the second AZD1222 dose. These receptors originate from an adult who received the AZD1222 COVID-19 vaccine.

This clone has a single count. The V and J genes are TRBV5-1 and TRBJ2-3, with D perhaps matching TRBD2 (6 bases). The CDR3 sequence is 18 residues long. Germline CDR1 and CDR2: SGHRS and YFSETQ. Trimming cost V 2 bases and J 2 bases, with 21 bases left between them. Written as DNA, the CDR3 is TGCGCCAGCAGCTTCACCCCCCCTGGCGGGGCATACACAGATACGCAGTATTTT. Encoded protein: CASSFTPPGGAYTDTQYF.

CDR3 DNA: TGTGCCAGCACGCCTGGGGGCGGGCCAGATACGCAGTATTTT. Its protein product is CASTPGGGPDTQYF. V is TRBV28 and J is TRBJ2-3; D perhaps matches TRBD1 (6 bases). The V end lost 7 bases, the J end lost 4 bases, and 15 bases lay between the germline ends. The germline V gene encodes CDR1 MDHEN and CDR2 SYDVKM. The CDR3 runs to 14 residues.

V usage is TRBV7-9 and J usage is TRBJ2-7; 10 bases map to TRBD2. Germline trimming cut 6 bases from V and 4 bases from J; bases unmatched to any gene: 6. Looked up from germline, CDR1 is SEHNR and CDR2 is FQNEAQ (reference sequence). The CDR3 runs to 14 residues. The CDR3 DNA sequence: TGTGCCAGCAGTTCTAGCGGGAGTGCTTACGAGCAGTACTTC. This gives the protein CASSSSGSAYEQYF.

The V gene is TRBV4-2, the J gene TRBJ2-7; 9 nucleotides align to TRBD2. CDR1 is LGHNA and CDR2 is YNFKEQ in the germline V gene. Trimming took 1 base from V and 2 from J; bases not matched to a gene: 12. This CDR3 contains 18 residues. CDR3 coding DNA: TGTGCCAGCAGCCAAGGGGGGGGCGGACTAGCGTACCCCTACGAGCAGTACTTC. Amino acids: CASSQGGGGLAYPYEQYF.

A single count supports this clone. This chain connects TRBV9 to TRBJ2-7; 10 bases agree with TRBD2. Losses at the gene ends were 2 bases for V and 2 bases for J; bases not matched to a gene: 4. CDR1 and CDR2 from the germline V gene are SGDLS and YYNGEE. CDR3 length: 15 amino acids. The CDR3, as DNA: TGTGCCAGCAGCGTCACTAGCGGGACACCCTACGAGCAGTACTTC. Its translation: CASSVTSGTPYEQYF.